This T cell receptor (beta chain) comes out of a study of blood T cell repertoires in COVID-19. Per the original methods: Amplification with reference gene primers provided the estimates of nucleated cell counts. TCRdb keeps only in-frame clones here, not all; method: immunoSEQ multiplex PCR. V, J and clone size reflect that table, while D and trimming were determined from the DNA. The sample holds about 180,000 clones; around 87% are singletons and the top ten take 2.5% to 3.5%. V gave up 6 bases and J gave up 1 base; unmatched junction bases: 2. The CDR3 sequence is 13 residues long. Per germline, CDR1 MNHEY and CDR2 SVGAGI.

The receptor was derived from a woman in her 30s with active or convalescent COVID-19. The sample consisted of peripheral blood. The chain carries TRBV6-5 and TRBJ2-5; 7 nucleotides match TRBD1. CDR3 in amino acids: CASRTGVQETQYF. The DNA of the CDR3 is TGTGCCAGCAGAACAGGGGTCCAAGAGACCCAGTACTTC.